The present TCR beta chain was sequenced within a study of regulatory T cells in long-lasting Graves disease. Of note for this clonotype: Its antigen is currently unknown.

Construction of the TCR beta libraries employed iRepertoire HTBI primers in conjunction with Arm-PCR of CDR3 regions. Per the original methods: Across samples, roughly 58 TRBV and some 13 TRBJ segments were found. One entry per CDR3 protein results from TCRdb running MiXCR on the multiplex PCR reads. TCRdb's processing, not the authors' own work, is the source of the V and J calls. The sample shows approximately 390,000 distinct CDR3 sequences, around 15% of them seen only once. V was cut by 4 bases and J by 6 bases, with 17 bases left in between. This CDR3 is built from 14 residues. Germline CDR1 reads SGHRS; CDR2 reads YFSETQ. Study-level points and caveats: Persistent disease was characterized by preferential usage of TRBV28, TRBJ1-2 and TRBJ2-5. Persistent patients shared more public clonotypes (2,741) than new patients (about 930).

Noted time point: newly diagnosed GD, antithyroid drugs for less than 3 months. PBMC-derived RNA was used for the TCR library. In addition, the sample was reused for a study of T cells in Graves' hyperthyroidism and ophthalmopathy. As reported in that work: HTBI primers drove first-round RT-PCR of the TCR CDR3.

The TCR originated in a woman aged 18-35 years with Graves disease. Sequenced material: peripheral blood mononuclear cells (PBMCs), taken at new diagnosis, from a patient treated with antithyroid drugs. This chain connects TRBV5-1 to TRBJ2-7; the D gene is possibly TRBD1 (6 bases). The CDR3 reads CASSRVGGGGEQYF. The CDR3 DNA is TGCGCCAGCAGCAGGGTTGGGGGCGGTGGCGAGCAGTACTTC.